A single sample is the source of the 28 T cell receptor beta chains below, sequenced in a study of T cell responses to AZD1222 COVID-19 vaccine. Repertoires were generated with immunoSEQ multiplex PCR, while TCRdb's copy carries only in-frame clones and drops some. The sample has more than 140,000 clones, about nine tenths seen once. The sample was peripheral blood, taken on day 0 of AZD1222 vaccination. These receptors all stem from an adult in good health.

This chain uses TRBV19 with TRBJ2-5; weak D call: TRBD1 (6 bases). CDR3 length equals 15 residues. Looked up from germline, CDR1 is LNHDA and CDR2 is SQIVND (reference sequence). The V end was cut by 4 bases, the J end by 1 base, with 13 bases between. The CDR3 sequence: CASSTGTSVQETQYF. The CDR3 DNA follows: TGTGCCAGTAGTACCGGGACAAGCGTCCAAGAGACCCAGTACTTC. Filled out from reference TRBV19 and TRBJ2-5, the complete variable domain reads DGGITQSPKYLFRKEGQNVTLSCEQNLNHDAMYWYRQDPGQGLRLIYYSQIVNDFQKGDIAEGYSVSREKKESFPLTVTSAQKNPTAFYLCASSTGTSVQETQYFGPGTRLLVL.

The chain employs TRBV3-1 (or the pseudogene TRBV3-2) and TRBJ1-2, with D tentatively TRBD1 (6 bases). Trimming left V 0 bases short and J 7 bases short, with 9 bases between. CDR3 size: 13 residues. Germline CDR1 and CDR2: LGHDT and YNNKEL (reference sequence). CDR3 coding DNA: TGTGCCAGCAGCCAAGATGGGGGCCTTGGCTACACCTTC. Amino acid sequence: CASSQDGGLGYTF.

This clone is a singleton in its sample. This chain connects TRBV12-3 or TRBV12-4 to TRBJ2-3; D is uncertain. Trimming removed 4 bases from V and 9 bases from J, with 5 bases in between. The CDR3 length is 10 residues. CDR3: CASSSHTQYF. The CDR3 DNA reads as TGTGCCAGCAGTTCCCACACGCAGTATTTT.

The chain has TRBV2 and TRBJ1-1; D uncertain. Trimming removed 6 bases from V and 4 bases from J, with 12 bases in between. The CDR3 contains 13 residues. Germline CDR1 and CDR2: SNHLY and FYNNEI. The CDR3 here is CASRTDWGTEAFF. CDR3 in DNA: TGTGCCAGCAGGACGGATTGGGGCACTGAAGCTTTCTTT.

The chain couples TRBV19 to TRBJ2-2, with 11 bases aligning to TRBD1. V lost 3 bases to trimming and J lost 4 bases; unmatched junction nucleotides: 4. The length of the CDR3 is 16 residues. The germline CDR1 and CDR2 sequences are LNHDA and SQIVND (reference sequence). This CDR3 is CASSMGTGGATGELFF. DNA of the CDR3: TGTGCCAGTAGTATGGGGACAGGGGGTGCCACCGGGGAGCTGTTTTTT. Full variable domain (remainder filled in from reference TRBV19 and TRBJ2-2): DGGITQSPKYLFRKEGQNVTLSCEQNLNHDAMYWYRQDPGQGLRLIYYSQIVNDFQKGDIAEGYSVSREKKESFPLTVTSAQKNPTAFYLCASSMGTGGATGELFFGEGSRLTVL.

The CDR3 is CASQSQRAQETQYF. The CDR3 bases are TGTGCCAGCCAATCACAGCGGGCCCAAGAGACCCAGTACTTC. The rearrangement uses TRBV7-2 and TRBJ2-5; a possible D gene is TRBD2 (6 bases). The CDR3 length is 14 residues. The V gene lost 8 bases and the J gene lost 1 base, with 14 bases spanning the gap. Germline V CDR1 and CDR2: SGHTA, FQGNSA.

This clone was seen repeatedly, ten times or more. The V and J genes are TRBV28 and TRBJ2-6, with a tentative D call TRBD1 (6 bases). Trimming removed 6 bases from V and 9 bases from J, with 21 bases in between. Per the germline V gene, CDR1 is MDHEN and CDR2 is SYDVKM. The CDR3 extends over 16 amino acids. The CDR3 nucleotides read TGTGCCAGCAGCCAGTCCACAGGGAGAGGCGGCAACGTCCTGACTTTC. This codes for CASSQSTGRGGNVLTF.

The rearrangement uses TRBV6-5 and TRBJ1-1; 8 nucleotides agree with TRBD1. Germline V lookup: CDR1 MNHEY, CDR2 SVGAGI. The length of the CDR3 is 13 residues. The junction had 4 bases not matched to a gene; V was cut back by 6 bases and J by 4 bases. DNA for the CDR3: TGTGCCAGCAGGAAACAGGGGGGCACTGAAGCTTTCTTT. Translation: CASRKQGGTEAFF.

This clone turned up a few times. The chain couples TRBV13 to TRBJ2-7; 7 bases fit TRBD2. The CDR3 is 18 residues long. Germline assignment: CDR1 PRHDT and CDR2 FYEKMQ (reference sequence). V dropped 5 bases and J dropped 2; count of bases not matched to a gene: 18. The CDR3 is CASSPKIVGRGLAYEQYF. CDR3 nucleotide sequence: TGTGCCAGCAGCCCAAAGATAGTCGGGCGAGGACTAGCCTACGAGCAGTACTTC.

The chain recombines TRBV4-3 with TRBJ1-4, with D unresolved. The CDR3 sequence is 14 residues long. CDR1 is LGHNA, CDR2 YSLEER, per germline. V gave up 3 bases and J gave up 3 bases, with 8 bases separating them. The CDR3 is CASSQGLSNEKLFF. For the CDR3, the DNA is TGCGCCAGCAGCCAGGGTTTATCTAATGAAAAACTGTTTTTT.

J is TRBJ2-3 and V is TRBV4-3; D remains ambiguous. The V gene lost 2 bases and the J gene lost 4 bases, with 4 bases spanning the gap. Germline V gives CDR1 LGHNA, CDR2 YSLEER. There are 12 residues in the CDR3. CDR3 nucleotide sequence: TGCGCCAGCAGCCAACGTGCAGATACGCAGTATTTT. This encodes CASSQRADTQYF.

CDR3 in DNA: TGTGCCAGCAGCTTCCCAGGGAAGAACTATGGCTACACCTTC. Protein product: CASSFPGKNYGYTF. J is TRBJ1-2 and V is TRBV5-4; D is perhaps TRBD1 (5 bases). CDR3 length equals 14 residues. V shed 2 bases and J shed 2 bases, with 10 bases lying between them. Germline CDR1 reads SGHNT; CDR2 reads YYREEE (reference sequence).

The count of this clone is one. The chain combines TRBV9 with TRBJ1-3, with D tentatively TRBD1 (6 bases). This CDR3 region has 14 residues. The germline V gene encodes CDR1 SGDLS and CDR2 YYNGEE. Trimming removed 2 bases at V and 1 base at J, with 7 bases between. The CDR3 DNA follows: TGTGCCAGCAGCGTCCAGGGGTCTGGAAACACCATATATTTT. The encoded protein is CASSVQGSGNTIYF.

The V call is TRBV28, the J call TRBJ1-5; no definite D call. The germline V and J ends were trimmed by 1 base and 0 bases, with 7 bases remaining between them. This CDR3 has 15 amino acids. Germline lookup yields CDR1 MDHEN and CDR2 SYDVKM. The CDR3 nucleotides are TGTGCCAGCAGTTTATTGGGCGGTAGCAATCAGCCCCAGCATTTT. This encodes CASSLLGGSNQPQHF. Complete variable domain (other parts from reference TRBV28 and TRBJ1-5): DVKVTQSSRYLVKRTGEKVFLECVQDMDHENMFWYRQDPGLGLRLIYFSYDVKMKEKGDIPEGYSVSREKKERFSLILESASTNQTSMYLCASSLLGGSNQPQHFGDGTRLSIL.

The chain carries TRBV4-2 and TRBJ2-2; D ambiguous. Trimming pared 2 bases from V and 6 bases from J, leaving 10 bases between. Per the germline V gene, CDR1 is LGHNA and CDR2 is YNFKEQ. The CDR3 has 14 residues. The CDR3 DNA reads as TGTGCCAGCAGCCAAATTAGATCAGCCGGGGAGCTGTTTTTT. Translated, it gives CASSQIRSAGELFF.

V is TRBV7-2 and J is TRBJ1-2; 9 nucleotides match TRBD1. V gave up 4 bases and J gave up 4 bases; unmatched junction bases: 7. The CDR3 loop spans 15 amino acids. Germline V gene data show CDR1 as SGHTA and CDR2 as FQGNSA. The CDR3 nucleotides read TGTGCCAGCAGCTCGGGACAGGGCGAGGGCTATGGCTACACCTTC. Translated: CASSSGQGEGYGYTF. Using reference TRBV7-2 and TRBJ1-2 for the parts outside the CDR3, the full variable domain is GAGVSQSPSNKVTEKGKDVELRCDPISGHTALYWYRQSLGQGLEFLIYFQGNSAPDKSGLPSDRFSAERTGGSVSTLTIQRTQQEDSAVYLCASSSGQGEGYGYTFGSGTRLTVV.

The chain uses TRBV20-1 and TRBJ1-3; D uncertain. V was trimmed by 3 bases and J by 4 bases, leaving 10 bases between them. Germline CDR1 DFQATT, CDR2 SNEGSKA (reference sequence). The CDR3 is 13 residues long. Here the CDR3 DNA reads TGCAGTGCTAGTATCCAGCCGGGAAACACCATATATTTT. Encoded protein: CSASIQPGNTIYF.

The J gene is TRBJ1-6, the V gene TRBV12-5, with unresolved D. The V gene's germline CDR1 is LGHNT and CDR2 FRNRAP. Trimming pared 2 bases from V and 7 bases from J, leaving 9 bases between. The CDR3 runs to 14 residues. The CDR3 region is CASGLSGNNSPLHF. The CDR3 bases are TGTGCTAGTGGTTTGTCGGGGAACAATTCACCCCTCCACTTT.

V and J are TRBV5-6 and TRBJ1-2; TRBD1 is a possible D gene (6 bases). Looked up from germline, CDR1 is SGHDT and CDR2 is YYEEEE. Trimming stripped 4 bases from V and 5 bases from J, with 15 bases between. This CDR3 is 14 amino acids long. This CDR3 is CASSPPGGWYGYTF. The CDR3 DNA follows: TGTGCCAGCAGCCCGCCGGGGGGCTGGTATGGCTACACCTTC.

This chain links TRBV9 with TRBJ2-6; D gene unclear. The germline V and J ends were trimmed by 5 bases and 4 bases, with 22 bases remaining between them. CDR1 is SGDLS, CDR2 YYNGEE, per germline. CDR3 size: 18 residues. CDR3 DNA sequence: TGTGCCAGCAGTAAGTCCCTAACTGTTGGAGCCGGGGCCAACGTCCTGACTTTC. Residues: CASSKSLTVGAGANVLTF.

J is TRBJ1-1 and V is TRBV27; tentatively, D is TRBD1 (5 bases). V was pared by 6 bases and J by 4 bases, with 12 bases between. This CDR3 is built from 13 residues. The germline CDR1 and CDR2 sequences are MNHEY and SMNVEV (reference sequence). The CDR3 nucleotides read TGTGCCAGCAGGTTTAGGGGTGGCACTGAAGCTTTCTTT. Translation gives CASRFRGGTEAFF.

The rearrangement links TRBV28 to TRBJ2-6; D gene ambiguous. CDR3 size: 15 residues. Trimming cost V 4 bases and J 0 bases, with 7 bases left between them. Germline V gene lookup returns CDR1 MDHEN and CDR2 SYDVKM. In DNA form, the CDR3 reads TGTGCCAGCAGTTCCCCAAGCTCTGGGGCCAACGTCCTGACTTTC. This translates into CASSSPSSGANVLTF.

The gene calls are TRBV5-6 and TRBJ2-1; unclear D gene. V lost 0 bases, J lost 9 bases, and 7 bases lay in between. There are 12 residues in the CDR3. Germline CDR1 is SGHDT and CDR2 is YYEEEE. Written as DNA, the CDR3 is TGTGCCAGCAGCTTGGCCGGTGGTGAGCAGTTCTTC. It encodes CASSLAGGEQFF. Full variable domain (remainder filled in from reference TRBV5-6 and TRBJ2-1): DAGVTQSPTHLIKTRGQQVTLRCSPKSGHDTVSWYQQALGQGPQFIFQYYEEEERQRGNFPDRFSGHQFPNYSSELNVNALLLGDSALYLCASSLAGGEQFFGPGTRLTVL.

V is TRBV11-2 and J is TRBJ1-3; a weak D match, TRBD1 (5 bases). The V gene's germline CDR1 is SGHAT and CDR2 FQNNGV. CDR3 size: 16 residues. Trimming stripped 5 bases from V and 8 bases from J, with 22 bases between. DNA of the CDR3: TGTGCCAGCAGCCTCTCCCCGGGACGAGCGTCAGACACCATATATTTT. It encodes CASSLSPGRASDTIYF. Complete variable domain (other parts from reference TRBV11-2 and TRBJ1-3): EAGVAQSPRYKIIEKRQSVAFWCNPISGHATLYWYQQILGQGPKLLIQFQNNGVVDDSQLPKDRFSAERLKGVDSTLKIQPAKLEDSAVYLCASSLSPGRASDTIYFGEGSWLTVV.

The chain combines TRBV6-2 or TRBV6-3 with TRBJ1-2; 7 positions match TRBD1. The CDR3 totals 15 residues. Trimming at V came to 2 bases and at J to 3 bases, leaving 6 bases not matched to a gene. Germline assignment: CDR1 MNHEY and CDR2 SVGEGT. The CDR3 sequence: CASSYRDSIYYGYTF. The CDR3 coding sequence is TGTGCCAGCAGTTACCGGGACAGCATATACTATGGCTACACCTTC.

The rearrangement uses TRBV28 and TRBJ1-5; no definite D call. This CDR3 comprises 12 residues. V shed 1 base and J shed 5 bases, with 3 bases lying between them. Germline CDR1 and CDR2: MDHEN and SYDVKM. This chain's CDR3 is CASSLYDQPQHF. The CDR3 bases are TGTGCCAGCAGTTTATATGATCAGCCCCAGCATTTT.

CDR3 residues: CASSQGLGSGRANEQYF. In DNA, the CDR3 is TGTGCCAGCAGCCAAGGACTAGGCAGCGGGAGGGCCAACGAGCAGTACTTC. This chain joins TRBV14 and TRBJ2-7; 10 nucleotides line up with TRBD2. The germline V gene has CDR1 SGHDN and CDR2 FVKESK. J lost 5 bases, V lost 1 base, and 11 bases had no gene match. The CDR3 loop spans 17 amino acids. The full variable domain, with the rest looked up from reference TRBV14 and TRBJ2-7, is EAGVTQFPSHSVIEKGQTVTLRCDPISGHDNLYWYRRVMGKEIKFLLHFVKESKQDESGMPNNRFLAERTGGTYSTLKVQPAELEDSGVYFCASSQGLGSGRANEQYFGPGTRLTVT.

The rearrangement links TRBV6-5 to TRBJ1-1, with D maybe TRBD1 (6 bases). V was clipped by 5 bases and J by 6 bases, with 16 bases between them. CDR3 length equals 14 residues. CDR1 and CDR2 from the germline V gene are MNHEY and SVGAGI. In DNA form, the CDR3 reads TGTGCCAGCAGTCCTTGGACAGCCACCCCTGAAGCTTTCTTT. Protein sequence: CASSPWTATPEAFF.